This T cell receptor (beta chain) was observed in a study of blood T cell repertoires in COVID-19. Study-level background: The United States, Italy and Spain were the sources of the acute and convalescent COVID-19 samples. T cells, B-cell-depleted T cells, or PBMCs supplied cDNA or gDNA.

In terms of age and location, participants ranged from roughly 18 to 95 years and lived in about two dozen US areas. The CDR3 has 15 amino acids. Sequencing was performed with immunoSEQ multiplex PCR; in TCRdb, only in-frame clones are kept and a portion is missing. The data contain fewer than 250,000 clones, 89% of them seen just once; the ten biggest clones take up roughly 8.4%. This sequence was found in a woman aged 18-35 years who had recovered from COVID-19. This chain uses TRBV21-1 with TRBJ2-7; the table names TRBD1, a call not compared with the DNA. TRBV21-1 is marked as a pseudogene. Material: PBMCs or T cells enriched from blood (not recorded which). CDR3 DNA sequence: TGTGCCAGCAGCATAAGGGACAGTGCCTCCTACGAGCAGTACTTC. This gives the protein CASSIRDSASYEQYF.